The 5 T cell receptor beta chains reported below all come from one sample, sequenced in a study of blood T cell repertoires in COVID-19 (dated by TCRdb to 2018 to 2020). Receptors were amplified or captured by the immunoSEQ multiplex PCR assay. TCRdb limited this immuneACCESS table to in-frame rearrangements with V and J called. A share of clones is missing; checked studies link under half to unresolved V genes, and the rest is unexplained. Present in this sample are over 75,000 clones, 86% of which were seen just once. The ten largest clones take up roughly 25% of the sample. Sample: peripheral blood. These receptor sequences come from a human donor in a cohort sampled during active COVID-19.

The CDR3 nucleotides read TGTGCCAGCAGTGCGGGACAGGGAGATCAGCCCCAGCATTTT. It codes for CASSAGQGDQPQHF. The J gene is TRBJ1-5, the V gene TRBV2; 9 nucleotides line up with TRBD1. This CDR3 spans 14 amino acids. Germline V gene lookup returns CDR1 SNHLY and CDR2 FYNNEI. With 4 bases clipped from V and 5 bases from J, the junction kept 3 bases outside the gene matches.

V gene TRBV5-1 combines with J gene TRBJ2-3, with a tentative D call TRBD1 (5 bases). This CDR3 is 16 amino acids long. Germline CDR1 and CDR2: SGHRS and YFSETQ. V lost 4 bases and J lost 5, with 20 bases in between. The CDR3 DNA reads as TGCGCCAGCAGCCTCGGCACGGACACATGGGGAGATACGCAGTATTTT. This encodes CASSLGTDTWGDTQYF. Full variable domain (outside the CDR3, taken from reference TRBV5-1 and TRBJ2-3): KAGVTQTPRYLIKTRGQQVTLSCSPISGHRSVSWYQQTPGQGLQFLFEYFSETQRNKGNFPGRFSGRQFSNSRSEMNVSTLELGDSALYLCASSLGTDTWGDTQYFGPGTRLTVL.

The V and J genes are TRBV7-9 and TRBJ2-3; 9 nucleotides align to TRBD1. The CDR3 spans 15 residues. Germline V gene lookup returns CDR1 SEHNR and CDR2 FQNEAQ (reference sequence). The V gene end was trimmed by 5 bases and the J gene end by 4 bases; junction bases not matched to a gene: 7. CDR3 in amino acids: CASSPGQGGPDTQYF. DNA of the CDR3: TGTGCCAGCAGCCCGGGACAGGGTGGGCCAGATACGCAGTATTTT.

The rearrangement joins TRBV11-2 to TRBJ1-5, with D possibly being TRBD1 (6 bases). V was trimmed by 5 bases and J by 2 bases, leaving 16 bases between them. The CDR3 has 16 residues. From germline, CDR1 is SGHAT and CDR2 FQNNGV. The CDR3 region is CASSRDSGAGNQPQHF. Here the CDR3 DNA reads TGTGCCAGCAGCCGGGATTCAGGGGCCGGCAATCAGCCCCAGCATTTT.

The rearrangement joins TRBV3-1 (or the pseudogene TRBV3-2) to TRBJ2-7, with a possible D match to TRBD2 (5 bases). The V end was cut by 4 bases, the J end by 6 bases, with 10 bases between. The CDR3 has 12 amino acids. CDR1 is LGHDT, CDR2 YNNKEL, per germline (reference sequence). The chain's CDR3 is CASSPTRGEQYF. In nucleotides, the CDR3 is TGTGCCAGCAGCCCCACCCGGGGCGAGCAGTACTTC.